One sample yielded the 15 T cell receptor beta chains listed below, sequenced in a study of cytomegalovirus exposure and HLA in healthy donors. Primers: 60 Vbeta forward and 13 Jbeta reverse. The data were produced by immunoSEQ multiplex PCR, yet TCRdb's version contains in-frame clones alone and is incomplete. The sample gives around 150,000 clones, over 50% of which show up once; 1.6% is in the top ten. Material for sequencing was PBMCs. The receptor set was obtained from a human donor in good health.

This chain links TRBV19 with TRBJ2-1, with D possibly TRBD2 on 5 matching bases. V was clipped by 3 bases and J by 0 bases, with 9 bases between them. The CDR3 consists of 15 residues. Germline values: CDR1 LNHDA, CDR2 SQIVND (reference sequence). For the CDR3, the DNA is TGTGCCAGTAGTATCGAGCGGAGCTCCTACAATGAGCAGTTCTTC. Residues: CASSIERSSYNEQFF.

The chain has TRBV7-2 and TRBJ2-7; TRBD2 matches 7 bases. Germline V gene sequence: CDR1 SGHTA, CDR2 FQGNSA. This CDR3 is built from 14 residues. V gave up 0 bases and J gave up 2 bases; unmatched junction bases: 1. In DNA form, the CDR3 reads TGTGCCAGCAGCTTAGCGGGAGGGCCCTACGAGCAGTACTTC. Translating it yields CASSLAGGPYEQYF.

V is TRBV23-1 and J is TRBJ2-2, with 7 bases that match TRBD2. TRBV23-1 is an ORF, and what it does is uncertain. The trim removed 2 bases at V and 6 bases at J, leaving 6 bases unmatched. CDR3 length: 15 amino acids. CDR3 coding DNA: TGCGCCAGCAGTCAAATCGGGAGGTCGTCCGGGGAGCTGTTTTTT. Its protein is CASSQIGRSSGELFF.

The rearrangement links TRBV13 to TRBJ1-6, with unresolved D. V gave up 5 bases and J gave up 8 bases, with 13 bases separating them. The germline CDR1 and CDR2 sequences are PRHDT and FYEKMQ (reference sequence). The CDR3 contains 14 residues. As DNA, the CDR3 is TGTGCCAGCAGCCGGTTTTCTAGCTATTCACCCCTCCACTTT. Its translation is CASSRFSSYSPLHF.

The CDR3 sequence: CASSEAAGTAPNEAFF. CDR3 DNA sequence: TGTGCCAGCAGTGAAGCAGCCGGGACAGCTCCTAATGAAGCTTTCTTT. V usage is TRBV6-1 and J usage is TRBJ1-1, with 7 bases that match TRBD1. The junction had 11 bases not matched to a gene; V was cut back by 0 bases and J by 7 bases. The CDR3 has 16 residues. The germline CDR1 and CDR2 sequences are MNHNS and SASEGT.

V and J are TRBV5-1 and TRBJ2-5; D not resolved. The CDR3 runs 15 residues. Trimming shortened V by 0 bases and J by 5 bases, and 14 bases separated the two germline ends. Germline V gene sequence: CDR1 SGHRS, CDR2 YFSETQ. In nucleotides, the CDR3 is TGCGCCAGCAGCTTGGCCGGAAGGTTCGGGGAGACCCAGTACTTC. Protein product: CASSLAGRFGETQYF.

The chain joins TRBV7-9 to TRBJ1-5; 7 nucleotides align to TRBD1. Losses at the gene ends were 4 bases for V and 6 bases for J; bases not matched to a gene: 6. This CDR3 has 14 residues. Germline CDR1 is SEHNR and CDR2 is FQNEAQ (reference sequence). The CDR3 spells CASSSQGGAQPQHF. The CDR3 DNA follows: TGTGCCAGCAGCTCCCAAGGGGGCGCTCAGCCCCAGCATTTT.

The V call is TRBV2, the J call TRBJ2-3; possibly TRBD2 for D (6 bases). The V end was cut by 6 bases, the J end by 0 bases, with 7 bases between. This CDR3 is built from 13 residues. The V gene's germline CDR1 is SNHLY and CDR2 FYNNEI. The CDR3 loop reads CASREGSTDTQYF. The CDR3 coding sequence is TGTGCCAGCAGGGAGGGGAGCACAGATACGCAGTATTTT. The variable domain in full, completed from reference TRBV2 and TRBJ2-3, reads EPEVTQTPSHQVTQMGQEVILRCVPISNHLYFYWYRQILGQKVEFLVSFYNNEISEKSEIFDDQFSVERPDGSNFTLKIRSTKLEDSAMYFCASREGSTDTQYFGPGTRLTVL.

This chain connects TRBV27 to TRBJ2-7, with D tentatively TRBD1 (5 bases). The CDR3 has 13 residues. V was trimmed by 3 bases and J by 2 bases, leaving 8 bases between them. Per germline, CDR1 MNHEY and CDR2 SMNVEV (reference sequence). The CDR3 DNA reads as TGTGCCAGCAGTTTCGGCAGGGCCTACGAGCAGTACTTC. The encoded protein is CASSFGRAYEQYF.

The rearrangement joins TRBV29-1 to TRBJ2-3; 12 bases map to TRBD2. Germline CDR1 SQVTM, CDR2 ANQGSEA. After removal of 1 base from V and 5 bases from J, the junction contained 4 bases not matched to a gene. The CDR3 has 15 amino acids. CDR3 in amino acids: CSVEGLAGEVDTQYF. In nucleotides, the CDR3 is TGCAGCGTTGAAGGACTAGCGGGAGAGGTAGATACGCAGTATTTT.

The J gene is TRBJ2-5, the V gene TRBV5-4, with TRBD2 identical over 11 bases. This CDR3 region has 16 residues. V lost 5 bases to trimming and J lost 2 bases; unmatched junction nucleotides: 8. Germline-derived CDR1 and CDR2 are SGHNT and YYREEE (reference sequence). The CDR3 DNA follows: TGTGCCAGCAGTCCGACTAGCGGGACAGGGCAAGAGACCCAGTACTTC. Translating it yields CASSPTSGTGQETQYF.

This chain joins TRBV28 and TRBJ2-3, with 7 bases that match TRBD2. V shed 5 bases and J 5 bases; nucleotides not matched to a gene: 10. Germline CDR1 MDHEN, CDR2 SYDVKM. The CDR3 consists of 15 residues. CDR3 coding DNA: TGTGCCAGCAGTCCCACTAGCGCTCGCGGAGATACGCAGTATTTT. The encoded protein is CASSPTSARGDTQYF.

The chain is built from TRBV2 and TRBJ2-3; TRBD2 might be the D (6 bases). The V gene lost 3 bases and the J gene lost 1 base, with 11 bases spanning the gap. Germline V lookup: CDR1 SNHLY, CDR2 FYNNEI. This CDR3 has 15 amino acids. The CDR3 here is CASSDPPSGTDTQYF. For the CDR3, the DNA is TGTGCCAGCAGTGACCCCCCTAGCGGCACAGATACGCAGTATTTT.

This clone was recorded once. The chain recombines TRBV6-1 with TRBJ2-2, with D uncertain. This CDR3 is 15 amino acids long. Germline loops: CDR1 MNHNS, CDR2 SASEGT. Trimming removed 6 bases at V and 4 bases at J, with 15 bases between. For the CDR3, the DNA is TGTGCCAGCAGACCGACAAACAGAGTCACCGGGGAGCTGTTTTTT. Translating it yields CASRPTNRVTGELFF.

The V gene is TRBV6-1, the J gene TRBJ2-3, with 12 bases aligning to TRBD2. The junction had 5 bases not matched to a gene; V was cut back by 5 bases and J by 2 bases. The CDR3 is made up of 16 amino acids. Germline lookup yields CDR1 MNHNS and CDR2 SASEGT. CDR3 amino acids: CASSKGLAGITDTQYF. Here the CDR3 DNA reads TGTGCCAGCAGTAAAGGACTAGCGGGAATCACAGATACGCAGTATTTT.